One and the same sample provided the 23 T cell receptor beta chains below, sequenced in a study of T cell responses to AZD1222 COVID-19 vaccine. TCRdb's copy holds only in-frame clones and misses some; the assay was immunoSEQ multiplex PCR. Of over 110,000 clones in the sample, about 91% were seen once. Material: peripheral blood, obtained 28 days after the second AZD1222 dose. These receptors were collected from an adult who received the AZD1222 COVID-19 vaccine.

The chain recombines TRBV5-5 with TRBJ1-1; D gene ambiguous. The V and J ends lost 4 bases and 4 bases respectively, with 20 bases between them. The CDR3 runs to 16 residues. Germline CDR1 is SGHKS and CDR2 is YYEKEE (reference sequence). DNA of the CDR3: TGTGCCAGCAGCCCGATGGTCCTGGTTTTGCCCACTGAAGCTTTCTTT. Protein product: CASSPMVLVLPTEAFF.

CDR3 protein: CASSQEIHPSSYEQYF. CDR3 nucleotides: TGCGCCAGCAGCCAAGAAATCCACCCAAGCTCCTACGAGCAGTACTTC. The rearrangement uses TRBV4-1 and TRBJ2-7, with D hard to call. This CDR3 spans 16 amino acids. From germline, CDR1 is MGHRA and CDR2 YSYEKL. V lost 0 bases and J 0 bases, leaving 12 bases between the germline ends.

This chain uses TRBV5-1 with TRBJ1-1, with a weak D call TRBD1 (5 bases). Germline assignment: CDR1 SGHRS and CDR2 YFSETQ. With 4 bases removed from V and 5 bases from J, the gap between germline ends came to 9 bases. The CDR3 totals 12 residues. CDR3 nucleotide sequence: TGCGCCAGCAGCCAGGGAGGGACTGAAGCTTTCTTT. Translated, it gives CASSQGGTEAFF.

The chain links TRBV19 to TRBJ2-1; TRBD2 agrees at 10 bases. V shed 4 bases and J 0 bases; nucleotides not matched to a gene: 0. This CDR3 has 15 amino acids. Germline V lookup: CDR1 LNHDA, CDR2 SQIVND (reference sequence). CDR3 residues: CASSTSGSSYNEQFF. The CDR3 bases are TGTGCCAGTAGTACTAGCGGGAGCTCCTACAATGAGCAGTTCTTC.

The chain links TRBV6-5 to TRBJ1-1, with D perhaps TRBD1 (5 bases). The CDR3 runs 13 residues. V gave up 8 bases and J gave up 5 bases, with 15 bases separating them. Germline V gives CDR1 MNHEY, CDR2 SVGAGI. Written as DNA, the CDR3 is TGTGCCAGCGGGGGTGGACATCTGACTGAAGCTTTCTTT. Its translation: CASGGGHLTEAFF.

This clone came up once. V is TRBV6-2 or TRBV6-3 and J is TRBJ2-7, with 8 bases aligning to TRBD2. CDR1 MNHEY and CDR2 SVGEGT come from the germline V gene. The CDR3 totals 15 residues. With 4 bases clipped from V and 9 bases from J, the junction kept 14 bases outside the gene matches. The chain's CDR3 is CASSSTSEAPWVQYV. Here the CDR3 DNA reads TGTGCCAGCAGTTCGACTAGCGAGGCTCCGTGGGTGCAGTACGTC.

The V and J genes are TRBV19 and TRBJ2-2; 10 bases line up with TRBD1. The germline V gene encodes CDR1 LNHDA and CDR2 SQIVND (reference sequence). The CDR3 contains 19 residues. The V gene end was trimmed by 3 bases and the J gene end by 5 bases; junction bases not matched to a gene: 15. CDR3 in DNA: TGTGCCAGTAGTATTAGGCTTTCGCGGGACAGGGGATCGACCGGGGAGCTGTTTTTT. Its protein is CASSIRLSRDRGSTGELFF.

This clone was detected a few times. The genes are TRBV10-2 and TRBJ1-1; D uncertain. The germline gives CDR1 WSHSY, CDR2 SAAADI. The CDR3 covers 11 residues. Between the trimmed V and J ends, which lost 6 bases and 8 bases, there was a span of 10 bases. Here the CDR3 reads CASSLAVEAFF. The CDR3 nucleotides are TGCGCCAGCAGCCTCGCGGTGGAAGCTTTCTTT.

This chain connects TRBV7-2 to TRBJ1-6; TRBD1 matches 12 bases. The V and J ends lost 1 base and 10 bases, in that order; junction bases with no gene match: 5. CDR3 length: 16 residues. Germline values: CDR1 SGHTA, CDR2 FQGNSA. CDR3 in DNA: TGTGCCAGCAGCTTAGTGGGACAGGGGGCAGCATCACCCCTCCACTTT. Translating it yields CASSLVGQGAASPLHF.

This clone has more than one count but fewer than ten. The chain couples TRBV7-2 to TRBJ2-5, with 10 bases fitting TRBD2. Germline V gene data show CDR1 as SGHTA and CDR2 as FQGNSA. This CDR3 has 15 amino acids. V lost 5 bases to trimming and J lost 5 bases; unmatched junction nucleotides: 8. The CDR3 protein is CASSTRAGGEETQYF. The CDR3, as DNA: TGTGCCAGCAGCACTCGAGCGGGGGGGGAGGAGACCCAGTACTTC.

The chain is built from TRBV30 and TRBJ1-5; D remains unclear. The germline gives CDR1 GTSNPN, CDR2 SVGIG (reference sequence). The CDR3 is made up of 15 amino acids. V was trimmed by 5 bases and J by 2 bases, leaving 16 bases between them. The CDR3 sequence: CAWGKKNPRNQPQHF. In DNA form, the CDR3 reads TGTGCCTGGGGAAAGAAAAATCCACGCAATCAGCCCCAGCATTTT.

The V call is TRBV5-6, the J call TRBJ1-5; D possibly corresponds to TRBD1 (6 bases). The V gene lost 0 bases and the J gene lost 7 bases, with 8 bases spanning the gap. Germline-derived CDR1 and CDR2 are SGHDT and YYEEEE. CDR3 length equals 13 residues. The CDR3 region is CASSLDRAQPQHF. DNA for the CDR3: TGTGCCAGCAGCTTGGACAGGGCACAGCCCCAGCATTTT.

This clone was counted between two and nine times. In DNA form, the CDR3 reads TGTGCCAGCAGTGACTCGTCAGAAGGAGGGATGGGAACCGGGGAGCTGTTTTTT. It specifies CASSDSSEGGMGTGELFF. This chain joins TRBV6-4 and TRBJ2-2, with a tentative D call TRBD2 (6 bases). This CDR3 has 18 amino acids. Germline V gene lookup returns CDR1 MRHNA and CDR2 SNTAGT. Trimming stripped 0 bases from V and 5 bases from J, with 19 bases between.

The table lists this clone with a count of one. V is TRBV2 and J is TRBJ1-2; D is possibly TRBD1 (5 bases). The V gene lost 7 bases and the J gene lost 7 bases, with 16 bases spanning the gap. This CDR3 has 13 amino acids. Germline values: CDR1 SNHLY, CDR2 FYNNEI. CDR3 loop: CASTRDRDPGYTF. For the CDR3, the DNA is TGTGCCAGCACCCGGGACCGCGATCCTGGCTACACCTTC.

CDR3 in DNA: TGTGCCAGCAGTACGAGACTAGACTCTGGAAACACCATATATTTT. This sequence encodes CASSTRLDSGNTIYF. J is TRBJ1-3 and V is TRBV28; no definite D call. CDR1 and CDR2 from the germline V gene are MDHEN and SYDVKM. The CDR3 contains 15 residues. Trimming took 5 bases from V and 0 from J, leaving 11 bases between them.

This clone appeared once. CDR3: CAISKGGKVADTQYF. Here the CDR3 DNA reads TGTGCCATCAGTAAAGGGGGTAAGGTGGCAGATACGCAGTATTTT. J is TRBJ2-3 and V is TRBV7-9; perhaps TRBD1 as D (6 bases). V dropped 10 bases and J dropped 4 bases, with 21 bases sitting between them. Germline V gives CDR1 SEHNR, CDR2 FQNEAQ (reference sequence). This CDR3 has 15 amino acids.

The V call is TRBV9, the J call TRBJ1-2, with a possible D match to TRBD1 (5 bases). V gave up 0 bases and J gave up 0 bases, with 12 bases separating them. CDR1 is SGDLS and CDR2 is YYNGEE in the germline V gene. This CDR3 is 16 amino acids long. The DNA for the CDR3 is TGTGCCAGCAGCGTAGGGGTGGGGGACGCTAACTATGGCTACACCTTC. Its protein is CASSVGVGDANYGYTF.

The rearrangement uses TRBV9 and TRBJ1-1; no clear D gene. V dropped 0 bases and J dropped 1 base, with 10 bases sitting between them. This CDR3 contains 15 residues. The V gene's germline CDR1 is SGDLS and CDR2 YYNGEE. CDR3 in amino acids: CASSVDWWGNTEAFF. The CDR3 nucleotides read TGTGCCAGCAGCGTAGATTGGTGGGGGAACACTGAAGCTTTCTTT.

The rearrangement uses TRBV24-1 and TRBJ1-1; D gene uncertain. The CDR3 spans 14 residues. V lost 12 bases, J lost 0 bases, and 16 bases lay in between. CDR1 and CDR2 (germline): KGHDR, SFDVKD. CDR3 protein: CAPNIPSMNTEAFF. DNA for the CDR3: TGTGCCCCCAACATACCCAGTATGAACACTGAAGCTTTCTTT.

This rearrangement joins TRBV5-4 to TRBJ1-2; 7 positions match TRBD1. This CDR3 region has 16 residues. V trimming: 3 bases; J trimming: 4 bases; junction bases outside the gene matches: 12. Per germline, CDR1 SGHNT and CDR2 YYREEE (reference sequence). CDR3 loop: CASSWGLRGQSYGYTF. The CDR3 DNA reads as TGTGCCAGCAGCTGGGGCTTGCGGGGACAGAGCTATGGCTACACCTTC.

The chain employs TRBV3-1 (or the pseudogene TRBV3-2) and TRBJ1-1, with a tentative D call TRBD1 (5 bases). V was shortened by 0 bases and J by 1 base, with 9 bases between the two germline ends. Per the germline V gene, CDR1 is LGHDT and CDR2 is YNNKEL (reference sequence). This CDR3 comprises 15 residues. The CDR3 DNA sequence: TGTGCCAGCAGCCAAGAAGGGGCAGGGAACACTGAAGCTTTCTTT. Translating it yields CASSQEGAGNTEAFF.

This sequence joins TRBV5-4 and TRBJ2-2, with unresolved D. The CDR3 length is 15 residues. V lost 5 bases, J lost 0 bases, and 11 bases lay in between. CDR1 is SGHNT and CDR2 is YYREEE in the germline V gene (reference sequence). The CDR3 region has the DNA TGTGCCAGCAGTTACGACCGCTCGAACACCGGGGAGCTGTTTTTT. Its protein product is CASSYDRSNTGELFF.

The gene calls are TRBV19 and TRBJ2-7, with 10 bases fitting TRBD2. The length of the CDR3 is 14 residues. Germline V lookup: CDR1 LNHDA, CDR2 SQIVND (reference sequence). J was trimmed by 3 bases and V by 5 bases; bases with no gene match: 4. The DNA of the CDR3 is TGTGCCAGTAGTCTTATAGCGGGAGGCTACGAGCAGTACTTC. It yields the protein CASSLIAGGYEQYF. Drawing the rest from reference TRBV19 and TRBJ2-7, the complete variable domain is DGGITQSPKYLFRKEGQNVTLSCEQNLNHDAMYWYRQDPGQGLRLIYYSQIVNDFQKGDIAEGYSVSREKKESFPLTVTSAQKNPTAFYLCASSLIAGGYEQYFGPGTRLTVT.